These 4 T cell receptor beta chains were all obtained from the same sample, sequenced in a study of T cell responses to AZD1222 COVID-19 vaccine. Assay: immunoSEQ multiplex PCR; the TCRdb copy retains only in-frame clones and omits some. The sample includes about 200,000 clones, roughly 94% of them seen just once. Sample: peripheral blood, taken 28 days after the second dose of the MenACWY control vaccine. These receptors came from an adult who received the MenACWY meningococcal vaccine as a control.

The V gene is TRBV6-5, the J gene TRBJ1-2; D is possibly TRBD1 (5 bases). CDR1 is MNHEY and CDR2 is SVGAGI in the germline V gene. The CDR3 spans 15 residues. Trimming removed 6 bases at V and 2 bases at J, with 16 bases between. The CDR3 spells CASSVGAGGNYGYTF. The CDR3 DNA sequence: TGTGCCAGCAGCGTAGGGGCAGGTGGAAACTATGGCTACACCTTC.

Comment on this clone: Other DNA sequences in the same sample also yield this CDR3. The chain carries TRBV7-3 and TRBJ1-1; maybe TRBD1 (5 bases). V gave up 2 bases and J gave up 2 bases, with 9 bases separating them. CDR3 length: 14 amino acids. Germline V gene lookup returns CDR1 SGHTA and CDR2 FQGTGA. This CDR3 reads CASSLGGVNTEAFF. As DNA, the CDR3 is TGTGCCAGCAGCTTAGGGGGGGTCAACACTGAAGCTTTCTTT.

This chain joins TRBV6-6 and TRBJ1-3; TRBD1 might be the D (5 bases). Trimming pared 6 bases from V and 0 bases from J, leaving 15 bases between. The CDR3 length is 16 residues. Germline assignment: CDR1 MNHNY and CDR2 SVGAGI (reference sequence). The CDR3 DNA sequence: TGTGCCAGCAGGTGGACACTGGCTTACTCTGGAAACACCATATATTTT. Translation gives CASRWTLAYSGNTIYF.

The rearrangement uses TRBV7-8 and TRBJ2-1, with D possibly matching TRBD2 (5 bases). Deletions cut 0 bases from V and 8 bases from J, with 17 bases between. Germline CDR1 and CDR2: SGHVS and FQNEAQ. The CDR3 extends over 16 amino acids. The CDR3 sequence is CASSLAIVRDTDEQFF. The CDR3 DNA sequence: TGTGCCAGCAGCTTAGCGATAGTCCGGGATACCGATGAGCAGTTCTTC.